This T cell receptor beta chain was found in a study of PD-L1 blockade in urothelial cancer. Repertoires were generated with immunoSEQ multiplex PCR, while TCRdb's copy carries only in-frame clones and drops some. Of over 40,000 clones listed, approximately 82% are singletons. The CDR3 consists of 14 residues. Per germline, CDR1 LNHNV and CDR2 YYDKDF (reference sequence). Trimming stripped 0 bases from V and 4 bases from J, with 10 bases between. The sequence was collected from a man aged 70 or older with urothelial cancer. V usage is TRBV15 and J usage is TRBJ2-7, with D possibly being TRBD2 (5 bases). Sequencing was performed on PBMCs, taken around atezolizumab (anti-PD-L1) treatment. The CDR3 protein is CATSRESRGYEQYF. DNA for the CDR3: TGTGCCACCAGCAGAGAATCCCGGGGATACGAGCAGTACTTC.